This T cell receptor beta chain was recovered during a study of Ad26.COV2.S vaccination and SARS-CoV-2 variants. In the study overall: The trial was COV1001 and the donor's arm was Ad26.COV2.S. Ad26.COV2.S shots went into the muscle once or twice, 56 days apart.

As concerns this clone: Its target is unknown.

Assay: immunoSEQ multiplex PCR; the TCRdb copy retains only in-frame clones and omits some. The table has 410,000 or so clones, over 80% seen once. Broader study findings: There was a possibility that the TCR breadth and depth analyses underestimated total T cell responses.

The treatment was: some 20 received Ad26.COV2.S at low or high dose, single or two shots; roughly five received placebo; per-sample allocation not given. At day 63 after the first vaccine or placebo injection, samples were drawn. The source material was peripheral blood, sampled in a trial of Ad26.COV2.S vaccine versus placebo. The clonotype originates from a person aged 18-65 years who received the Ad26.COV2.S COVID-19 vaccine or a placebo.

The CDR3 is CASSFTGMNTEAFF. CDR3 bases: TGTGCCAGCAGTTTCACGGGGATGAACACTGAAGCTTTCTTT. This chain uses TRBV27 with TRBJ1-1; no clear D gene. The germline CDR1 and CDR2 sequences are MNHEY and SMNVEV (reference sequence). This CDR3 is 14 amino acids long. V shed 3 bases and J shed 0 bases, with 8 bases lying between them.